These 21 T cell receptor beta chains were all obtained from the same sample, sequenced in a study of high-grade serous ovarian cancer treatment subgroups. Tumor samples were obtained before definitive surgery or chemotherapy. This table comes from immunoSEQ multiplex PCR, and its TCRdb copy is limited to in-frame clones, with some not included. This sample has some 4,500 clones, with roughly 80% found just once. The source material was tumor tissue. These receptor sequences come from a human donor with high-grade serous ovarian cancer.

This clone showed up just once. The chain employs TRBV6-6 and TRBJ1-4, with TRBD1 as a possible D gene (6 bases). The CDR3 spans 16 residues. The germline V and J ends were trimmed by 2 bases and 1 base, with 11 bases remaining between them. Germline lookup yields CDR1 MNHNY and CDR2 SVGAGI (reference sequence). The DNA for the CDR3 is TGTGCCAGCAGTTACGGTGGGGGGCTAACTAATGAAAAACTGTTTTTT. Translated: CASSYGGGLTNEKLFF.

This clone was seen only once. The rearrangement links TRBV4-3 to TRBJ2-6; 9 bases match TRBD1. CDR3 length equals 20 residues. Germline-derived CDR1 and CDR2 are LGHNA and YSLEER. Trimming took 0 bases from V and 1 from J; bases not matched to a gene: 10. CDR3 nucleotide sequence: TGCGCCAGCAGCCAAGAAGCTACAGGGGGCCTTGTTTCTGGGGCCAACGTCCTGACTTTC. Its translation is CASSQEATGGLVSGANVLTF.

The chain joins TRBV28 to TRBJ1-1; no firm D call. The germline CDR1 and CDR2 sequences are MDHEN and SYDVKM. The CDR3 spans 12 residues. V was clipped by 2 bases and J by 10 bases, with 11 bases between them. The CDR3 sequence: CASSLVRVGAFF. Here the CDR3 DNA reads TGTGCCAGCAGTTTAGTGAGGGTCGGAGCTTTCTTT.

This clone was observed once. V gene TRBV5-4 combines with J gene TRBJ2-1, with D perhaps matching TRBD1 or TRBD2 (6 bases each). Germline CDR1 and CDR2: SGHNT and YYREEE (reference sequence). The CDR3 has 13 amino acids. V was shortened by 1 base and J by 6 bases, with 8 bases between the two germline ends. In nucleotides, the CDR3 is TGTGCCAGCAGCTTGAGGGGGGCCAATGAGCAGTTCTTC. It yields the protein CASSLRGANEQFF.

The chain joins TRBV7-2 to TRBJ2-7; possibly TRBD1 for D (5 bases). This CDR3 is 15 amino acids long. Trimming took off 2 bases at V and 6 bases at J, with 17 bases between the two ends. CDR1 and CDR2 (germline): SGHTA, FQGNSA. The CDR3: CASSLSSSRAGEQYF. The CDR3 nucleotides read TGTGCCAGCAGCTTATCTTCCTCCAGGGCCGGCGAGCAGTACTTC.

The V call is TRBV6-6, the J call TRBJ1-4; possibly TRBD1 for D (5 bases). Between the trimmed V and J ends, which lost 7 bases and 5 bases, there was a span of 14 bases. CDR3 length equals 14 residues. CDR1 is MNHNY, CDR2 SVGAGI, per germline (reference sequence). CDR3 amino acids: CASKHGGGNEKLFF. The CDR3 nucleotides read TGTGCCAGCAAACACGGGGGGGGAAATGAAAAACTGTTTTTT.

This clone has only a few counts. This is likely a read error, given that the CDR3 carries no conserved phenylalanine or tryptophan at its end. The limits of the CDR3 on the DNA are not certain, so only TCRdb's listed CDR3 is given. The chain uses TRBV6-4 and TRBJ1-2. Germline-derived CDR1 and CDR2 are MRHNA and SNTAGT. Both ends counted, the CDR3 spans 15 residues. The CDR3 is CASSSGGSHGKTYGY.

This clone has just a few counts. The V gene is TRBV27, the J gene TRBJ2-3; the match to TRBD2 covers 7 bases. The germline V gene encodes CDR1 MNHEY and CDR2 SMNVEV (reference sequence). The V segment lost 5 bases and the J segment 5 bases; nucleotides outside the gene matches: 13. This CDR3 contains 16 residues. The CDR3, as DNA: TGTGCCAGCAGTCTCAACCCGGGACTACCAGGAGATACGCAGTATTTT. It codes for CASSLNPGLPGDTQYF.

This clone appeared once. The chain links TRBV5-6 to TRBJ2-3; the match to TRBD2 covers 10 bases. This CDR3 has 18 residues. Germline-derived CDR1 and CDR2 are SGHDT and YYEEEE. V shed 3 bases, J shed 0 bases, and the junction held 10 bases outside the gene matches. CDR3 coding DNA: TGTGCCAGCAGCTCACTTATACTTAGCGGGGGGAGCACAGATACGCAGTATTTT. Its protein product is CASSSLILSGGSTDTQYF.

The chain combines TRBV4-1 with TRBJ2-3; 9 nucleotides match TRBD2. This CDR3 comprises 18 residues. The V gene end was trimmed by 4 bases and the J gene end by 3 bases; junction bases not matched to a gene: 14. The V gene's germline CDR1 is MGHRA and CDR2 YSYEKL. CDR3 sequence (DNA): TGCGCCAGCAGCCGACGGGCGGCGGGGGGGGAGAGGACAGATACGCAGTATTTT. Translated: CASSRRAAGGERTDTQYF.

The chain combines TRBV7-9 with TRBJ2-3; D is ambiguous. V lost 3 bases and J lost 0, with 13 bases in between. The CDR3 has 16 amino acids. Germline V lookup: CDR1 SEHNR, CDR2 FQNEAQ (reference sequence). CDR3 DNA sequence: TGTGCCAGCAGCTTGCCTTCCGGCACTAGCACAGATACGCAGTATTTT. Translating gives CASSLPSGTSTDTQYF.

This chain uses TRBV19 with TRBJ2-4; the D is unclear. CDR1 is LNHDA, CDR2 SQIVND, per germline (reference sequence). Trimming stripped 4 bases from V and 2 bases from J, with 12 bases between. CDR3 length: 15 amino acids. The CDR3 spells CASSTPSGTKNIQYF. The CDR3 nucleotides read TGTGCCAGTAGTACCCCAAGTGGGACCAAAAACATTCAGTACTTC. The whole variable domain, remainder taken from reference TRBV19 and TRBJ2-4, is DGGITQSPKYLFRKEGQNVTLSCEQNLNHDAMYWYRQDPGQGLRLIYYSQIVNDFQKGDIAEGYSVSREKKESFPLTVTSAQKNPTAFYLCASSTPSGTKNIQYFGAGTRLSVL.

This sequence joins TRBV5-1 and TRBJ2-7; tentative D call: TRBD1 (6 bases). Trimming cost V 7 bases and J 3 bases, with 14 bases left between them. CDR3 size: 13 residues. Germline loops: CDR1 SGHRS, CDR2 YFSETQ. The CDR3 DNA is TGCGCCAGCCGGGACACCGGTTTCTACGAGCAGTACTTC. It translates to CASRDTGFYEQYF. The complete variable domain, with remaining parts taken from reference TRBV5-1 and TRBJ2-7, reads KAGVTQTPRYLIKTRGQQVTLSCSPISGHRSVSWYQQTPGQGLQFLFEYFSETQRNKGNFPGRFSGRQFSNSRSEMNVSTLELGDSALYLCASRDTGFYEQYFGPGTRLTVT.

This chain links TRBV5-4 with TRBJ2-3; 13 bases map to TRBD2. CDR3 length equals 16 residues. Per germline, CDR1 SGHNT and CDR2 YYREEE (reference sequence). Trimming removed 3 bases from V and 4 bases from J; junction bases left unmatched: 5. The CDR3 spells CASSWTSGRLSDTQYF. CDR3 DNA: TGTGCCAGCAGCTGGACTAGCGGGAGATTGTCAGATACGCAGTATTTT.

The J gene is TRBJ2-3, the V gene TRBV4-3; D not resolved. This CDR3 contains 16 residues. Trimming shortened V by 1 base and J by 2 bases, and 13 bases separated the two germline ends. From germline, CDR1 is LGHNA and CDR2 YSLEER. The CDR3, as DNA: TGCGCCAGCAGCCAAGTTTTGCACGCCAACACAGATACGCAGTATTTT. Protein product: CASSQVLHANTDTQYF.

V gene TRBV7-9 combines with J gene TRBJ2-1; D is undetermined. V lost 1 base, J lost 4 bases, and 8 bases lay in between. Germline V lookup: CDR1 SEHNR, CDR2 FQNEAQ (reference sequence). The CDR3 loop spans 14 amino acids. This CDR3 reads CASSLVQAYNEQFF. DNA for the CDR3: TGTGCCAGCAGCTTAGTCCAGGCTTACAATGAGCAGTTCTTC.

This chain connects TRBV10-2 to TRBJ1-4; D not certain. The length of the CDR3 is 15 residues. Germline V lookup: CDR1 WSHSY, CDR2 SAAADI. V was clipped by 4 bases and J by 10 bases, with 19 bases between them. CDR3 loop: CASSGVGGSWGKLFF. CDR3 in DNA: TGCGCCAGCAGTGGGGTCGGCGGCAGCTGGGGAAAACTGTTTTTT.

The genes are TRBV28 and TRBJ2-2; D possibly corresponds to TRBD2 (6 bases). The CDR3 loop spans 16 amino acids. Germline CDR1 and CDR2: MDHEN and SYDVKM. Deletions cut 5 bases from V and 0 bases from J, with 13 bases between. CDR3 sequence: CASSTRRGTNTGELFF. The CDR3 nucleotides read TGTGCCAGCAGTACCCGGAGGGGTACGAACACCGGGGAGCTGTTTTTT. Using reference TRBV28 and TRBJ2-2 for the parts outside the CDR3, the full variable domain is DVKVTQSSRYLVKRTGEKVFLECVQDMDHENMFWYRQDPGLGLRLIYFSYDVKMKEKGDIPEGYSVSREKKERFSLILESASTNQTSMYLCASSTRRGTNTGELFFGEGSRLTVL.

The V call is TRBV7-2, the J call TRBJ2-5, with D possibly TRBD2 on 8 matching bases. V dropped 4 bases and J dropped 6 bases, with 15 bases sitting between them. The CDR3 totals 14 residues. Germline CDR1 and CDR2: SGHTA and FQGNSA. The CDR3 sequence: CASSSGTRGQTQYF. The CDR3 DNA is TGTGCCAGCAGCTCCGGGACTAGGGGGCAGACCCAGTACTTC.

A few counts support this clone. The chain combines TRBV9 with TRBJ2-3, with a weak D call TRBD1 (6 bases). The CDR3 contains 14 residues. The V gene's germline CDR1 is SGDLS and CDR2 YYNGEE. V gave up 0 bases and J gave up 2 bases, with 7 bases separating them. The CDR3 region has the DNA TGTGCCAGCAGCGTAGGGGGGCTCACAGATACGCAGTATTTT. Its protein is CASSVGGLTDTQYF.

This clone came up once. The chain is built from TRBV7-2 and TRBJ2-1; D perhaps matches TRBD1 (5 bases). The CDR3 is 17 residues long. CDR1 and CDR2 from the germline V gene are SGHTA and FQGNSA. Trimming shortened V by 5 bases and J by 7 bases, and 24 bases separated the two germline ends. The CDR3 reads CASSIQSGYFRLNEQFF. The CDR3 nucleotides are TGTGCCAGCAGCATACAATCAGGGTATTTTCGTCTTAATGAGCAGTTCTTC.